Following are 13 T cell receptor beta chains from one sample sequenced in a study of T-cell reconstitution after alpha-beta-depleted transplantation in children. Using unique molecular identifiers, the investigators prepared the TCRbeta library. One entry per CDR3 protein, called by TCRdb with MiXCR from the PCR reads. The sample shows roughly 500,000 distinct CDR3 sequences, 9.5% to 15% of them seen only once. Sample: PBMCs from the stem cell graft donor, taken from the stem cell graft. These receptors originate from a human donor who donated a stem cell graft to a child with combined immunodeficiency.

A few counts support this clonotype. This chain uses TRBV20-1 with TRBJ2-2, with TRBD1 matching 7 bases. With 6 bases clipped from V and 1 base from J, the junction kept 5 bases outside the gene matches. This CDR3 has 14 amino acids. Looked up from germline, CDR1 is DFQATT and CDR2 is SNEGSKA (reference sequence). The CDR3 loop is CSAKRQGNTGELFF. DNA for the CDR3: TGCAGTGCCAAAAGACAGGGGAACACCGGGGAGCTGTTTTTT.

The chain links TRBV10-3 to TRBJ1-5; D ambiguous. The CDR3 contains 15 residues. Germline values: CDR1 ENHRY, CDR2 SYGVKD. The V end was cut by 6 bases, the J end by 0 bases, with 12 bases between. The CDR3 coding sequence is TGTGCCATCAGGGATGAGAAGGGTAGCAATCAGCCCCAGCATTTT. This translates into CAIRDEKGSNQPQHF.

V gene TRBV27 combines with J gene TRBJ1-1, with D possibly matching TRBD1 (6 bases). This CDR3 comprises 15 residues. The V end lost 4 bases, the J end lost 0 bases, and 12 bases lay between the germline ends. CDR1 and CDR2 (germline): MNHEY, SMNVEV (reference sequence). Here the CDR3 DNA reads TGTGCCAGCAGTTCCCGGACAGAAATGAACACTGAAGCTTTCTTT. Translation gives CASSSRTEMNTEAFF.

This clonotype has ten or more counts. The chain's CDR3 is CSARFGTGELFF. For the CDR3, the DNA is TGCAGCGCCCGCTTTGGGACCGGGGAGCTGTTTTTT. The J gene is TRBJ2-2, the V gene TRBV29-1; D ambiguous. The CDR3 spans 12 residues. Germline V gene data show CDR1 as SQVTM and CDR2 as ANQGSEA. Trimming cost V 7 bases and J 5 bases, with 11 bases left between them.

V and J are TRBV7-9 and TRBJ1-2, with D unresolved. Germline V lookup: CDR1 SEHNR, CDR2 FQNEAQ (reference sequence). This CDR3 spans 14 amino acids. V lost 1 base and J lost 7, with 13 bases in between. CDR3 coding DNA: TGTGCCAGCAGCTTAGTGGACCTTCCCCCTGGCTACACCTTC. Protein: CASSLVDLPPGYTF.

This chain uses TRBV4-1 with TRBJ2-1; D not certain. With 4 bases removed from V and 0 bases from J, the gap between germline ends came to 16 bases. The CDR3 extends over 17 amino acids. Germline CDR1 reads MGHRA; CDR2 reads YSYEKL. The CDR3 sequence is CASSLHTPAGSYNEQFF. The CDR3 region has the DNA TGCGCCAGCAGCCTACATACCCCCGCAGGCTCCTACAATGAGCAGTTCTTC.

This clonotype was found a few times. The CDR3 reads CASSKAAGKGETQYF. For the CDR3, the DNA is TGTGCCAGCAGCAAAGCGGCAGGGAAGGGGGAGACCCAGTACTTC. The V gene is TRBV21-1, the J gene TRBJ2-5; the D call TRBD1 from the table was never checked on the DNA. TRBV21-1 constitutes a pseudogene. This CDR3 spans 15 amino acids.

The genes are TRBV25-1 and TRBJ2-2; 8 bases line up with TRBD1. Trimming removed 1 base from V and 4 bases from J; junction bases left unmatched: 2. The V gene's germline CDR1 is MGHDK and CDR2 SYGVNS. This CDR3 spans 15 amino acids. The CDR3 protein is CASSEFGQGTGELFF. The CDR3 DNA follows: TGTGCCAGCAGTGAATTTGGACAGGGCACCGGGGAGCTGTTTTTT.

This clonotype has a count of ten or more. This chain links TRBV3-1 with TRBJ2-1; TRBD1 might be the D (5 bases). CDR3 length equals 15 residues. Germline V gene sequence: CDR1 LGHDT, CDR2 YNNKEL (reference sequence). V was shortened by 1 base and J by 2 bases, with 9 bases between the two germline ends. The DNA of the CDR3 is TGTGCCAGCAGCCAAGGGCAGGGTACCTACAATGAGCAGTTCTTC. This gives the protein CASSQGQGTYNEQFF.

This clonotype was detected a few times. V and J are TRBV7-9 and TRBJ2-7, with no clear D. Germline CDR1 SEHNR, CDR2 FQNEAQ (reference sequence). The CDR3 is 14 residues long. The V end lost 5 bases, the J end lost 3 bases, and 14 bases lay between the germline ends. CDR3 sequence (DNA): TGTGCCAGCAGCCCGGGTGTAGGCTTCTACGAGCAGTACTTC. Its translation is CASSPGVGFYEQYF. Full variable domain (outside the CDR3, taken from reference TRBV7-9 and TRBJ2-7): DTGVSQNPRHKITKRGQNVTFRCDPISEHNRLYWYRQTLGQGPEFLTYFQNEAQLEKSRLLSDRFSAERPKGSFSTLEIQRTEQGDSAMYLCASSPGVGFYEQYFGPGTRLTVT.

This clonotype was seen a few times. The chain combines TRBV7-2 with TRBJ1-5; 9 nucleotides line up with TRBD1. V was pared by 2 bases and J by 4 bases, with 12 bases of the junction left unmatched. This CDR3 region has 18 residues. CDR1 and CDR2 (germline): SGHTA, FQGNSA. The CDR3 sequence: CASSLHTGTGFGNQPQHF. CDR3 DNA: TGTGCCAGCAGCTTACACACCGGGACAGGGTTCGGGAATCAGCCCCAGCATTTT.

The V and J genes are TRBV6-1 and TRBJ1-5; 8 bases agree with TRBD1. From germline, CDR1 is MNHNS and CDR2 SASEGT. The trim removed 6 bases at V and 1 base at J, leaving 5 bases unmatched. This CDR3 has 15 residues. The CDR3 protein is CASRSGGTSNQPQHF. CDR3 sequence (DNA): TGTGCCAGCAGATCAGGGGGCACGAGCAATCAGCCCCAGCATTTT.

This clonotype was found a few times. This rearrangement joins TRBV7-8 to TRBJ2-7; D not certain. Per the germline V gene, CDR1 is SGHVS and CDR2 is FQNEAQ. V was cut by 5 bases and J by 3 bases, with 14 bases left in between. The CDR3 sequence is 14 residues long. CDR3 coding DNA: TGTGCCAGCAGCCCATTCTCAAGCTACTACGAGCAGTACTTC. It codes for CASSPFSSYYEQYF.